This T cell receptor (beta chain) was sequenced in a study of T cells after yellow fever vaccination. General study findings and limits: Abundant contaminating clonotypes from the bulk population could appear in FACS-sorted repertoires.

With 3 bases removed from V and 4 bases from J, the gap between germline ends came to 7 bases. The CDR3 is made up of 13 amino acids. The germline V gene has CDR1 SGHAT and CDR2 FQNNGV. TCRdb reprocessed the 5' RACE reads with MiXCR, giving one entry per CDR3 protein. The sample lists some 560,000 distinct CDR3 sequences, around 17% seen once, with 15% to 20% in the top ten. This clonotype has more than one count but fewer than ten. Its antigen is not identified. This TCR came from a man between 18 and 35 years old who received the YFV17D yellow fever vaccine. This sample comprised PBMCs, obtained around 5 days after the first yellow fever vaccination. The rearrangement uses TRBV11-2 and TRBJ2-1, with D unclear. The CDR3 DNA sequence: TGTGCCAGCAGCTTTGAGAATTACAATGAGCAGTTCTTC. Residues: CASSFENYNEQFF.